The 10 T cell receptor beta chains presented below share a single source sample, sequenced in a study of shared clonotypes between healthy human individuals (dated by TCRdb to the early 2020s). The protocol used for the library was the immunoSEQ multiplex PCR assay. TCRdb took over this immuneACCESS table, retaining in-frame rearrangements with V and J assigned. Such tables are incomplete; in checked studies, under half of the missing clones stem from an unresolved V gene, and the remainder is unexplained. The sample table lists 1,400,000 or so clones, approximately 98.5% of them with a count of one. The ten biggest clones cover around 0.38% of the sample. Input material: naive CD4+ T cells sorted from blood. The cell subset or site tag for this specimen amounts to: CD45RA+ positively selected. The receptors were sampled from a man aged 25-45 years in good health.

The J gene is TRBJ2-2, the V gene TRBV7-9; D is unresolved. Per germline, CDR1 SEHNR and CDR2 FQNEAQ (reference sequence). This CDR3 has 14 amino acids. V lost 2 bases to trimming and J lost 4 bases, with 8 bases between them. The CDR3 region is CASSLWDFTGELFF. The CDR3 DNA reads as TGTGCCAGCAGCTTATGGGATTTCACCGGGGAGCTGTTTTTT.

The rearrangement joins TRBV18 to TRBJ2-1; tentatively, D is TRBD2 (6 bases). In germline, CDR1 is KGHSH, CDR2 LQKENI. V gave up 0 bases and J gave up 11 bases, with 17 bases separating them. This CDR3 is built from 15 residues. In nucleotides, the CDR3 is TGTGCCAGCTCACCACCAGCTACACCGGGGGAGAAGCAGTTCTTC. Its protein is CASSPPATPGEKQFF. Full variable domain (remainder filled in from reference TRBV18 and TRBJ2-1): NAGVMQNPRHLVRRRGQEARLRCSPMKGHSHVYWYRQLPEEGLKFMVYLQKENIIDESGMPKERFSAEFPKEGPSILRIQQVVRGDSAAYFCASSPPATPGEKQFFGPGTRLTVL.

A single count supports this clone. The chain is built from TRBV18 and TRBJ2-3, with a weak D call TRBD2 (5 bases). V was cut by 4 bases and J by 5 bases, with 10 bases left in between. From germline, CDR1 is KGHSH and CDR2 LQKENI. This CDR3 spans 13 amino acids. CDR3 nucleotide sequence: TGTGCCAGCTCACTACTAGTTATAGATACGCAGTATTTT. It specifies CASSLLVIDTQYF.

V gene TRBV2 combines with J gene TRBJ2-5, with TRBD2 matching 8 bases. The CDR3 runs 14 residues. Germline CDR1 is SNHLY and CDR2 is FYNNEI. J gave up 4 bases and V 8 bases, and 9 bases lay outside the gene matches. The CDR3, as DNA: TGTGCCAGCCTTAACGGGAGGGCCTTAGAGACCCAGTACTTC. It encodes CASLNGRALETQYF.

Here the CDR3 DNA reads TGTGCCAGCAGCTTGGGAGGGTCGGGGTACGAAAAACTGTTTTTT. Its translation: CASSLGGSGYEKLFF. The chain employs TRBV5-4 and TRBJ1-4, with D unclear. There are 15 residues in the CDR3. Trimming shortened V by 0 bases and J by 8 bases, and 14 bases separated the two germline ends. Germline CDR1 and CDR2: SGHNT and YYREEE (reference sequence).

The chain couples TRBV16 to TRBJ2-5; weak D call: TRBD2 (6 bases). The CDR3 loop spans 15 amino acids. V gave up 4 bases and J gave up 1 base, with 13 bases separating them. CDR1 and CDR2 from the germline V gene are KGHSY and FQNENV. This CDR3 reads CASSRGLQLQETQYF. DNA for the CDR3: TGTGCCAGCAGCCGAGGACTACAACTCCAAGAGACCCAGTACTTC.

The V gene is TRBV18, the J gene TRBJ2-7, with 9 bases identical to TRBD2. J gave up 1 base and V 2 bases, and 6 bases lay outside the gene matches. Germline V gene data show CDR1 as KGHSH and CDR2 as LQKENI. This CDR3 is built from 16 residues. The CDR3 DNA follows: TGTGCCAGCTCACCATGGGCGAGCGGGGGGTCCTACGAGCAGTACTTC. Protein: CASSPWASGGSYEQYF. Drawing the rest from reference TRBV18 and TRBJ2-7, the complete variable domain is NAGVMQNPRHLVRRRGQEARLRCSPMKGHSHVYWYRQLPEEGLKFMVYLQKENIIDESGMPKERFSAEFPKEGPSILRIQQVVRGDSAAYFCASSPWASGGSYEQYFGPGTRLTVT.

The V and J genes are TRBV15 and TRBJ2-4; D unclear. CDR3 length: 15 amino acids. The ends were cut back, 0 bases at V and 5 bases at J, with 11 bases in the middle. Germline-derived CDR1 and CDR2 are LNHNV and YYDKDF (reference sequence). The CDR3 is CATSREGFTQNIQYF. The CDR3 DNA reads TGTGCCACCAGCAGAGAAGGTTTCACCCAAAACATTCAGTACTTC.

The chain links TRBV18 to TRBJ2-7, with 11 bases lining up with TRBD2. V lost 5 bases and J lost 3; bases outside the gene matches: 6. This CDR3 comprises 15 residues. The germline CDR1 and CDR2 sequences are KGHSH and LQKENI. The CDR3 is CASSTSGRSSYEQYF. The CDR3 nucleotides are TGTGCCAGCTCAACTAGCGGGAGATCGAGCTACGAGCAGTACTTC. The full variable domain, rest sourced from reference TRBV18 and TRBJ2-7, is NAGVMQNPRHLVRRRGQEARLRCSPMKGHSHVYWYRQLPEEGLKFMVYLQKENIIDESGMPKERFSAEFPKEGPSILRIQQVVRGDSAAYFCASSTSGRSSYEQYFGPGTRLTVT.

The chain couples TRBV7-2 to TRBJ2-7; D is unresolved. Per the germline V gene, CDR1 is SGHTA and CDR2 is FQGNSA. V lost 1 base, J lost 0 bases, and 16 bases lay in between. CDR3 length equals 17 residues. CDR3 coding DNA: TGTGCCAGCAGCTTAGTTCCCAGTAGGAAGAGCTCCTACGAGCAGTACTTC. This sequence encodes CASSLVPSRKSSYEQYF.